Below are 6 T cell receptor beta chains sequenced from a single sample in a study of OX40 agonist ivuxolimab in advanced cancers. The table came from immunoSEQ multiplex PCR; TCRdb's copy has only in-frame clones and leaves some out. The profile shows 55,000 to 80,000 clones, around 85% of them singletons. Material: CD4+ or CD8+ T cells sorted from blood, obtained in a trial of the OX40 agonist ivuxolimab. These receptors originate from an adult with an advanced solid tumor such as melanoma, head and neck, liver or kidney cancer.

This chain connects TRBV9 to TRBJ2-2; D possibly corresponds to TRBD1 (6 bases). Germline CDR1 reads SGDLS; CDR2 reads YYNGEE. Between the trimmed V and J ends, which lost 3 bases and 7 bases, there was a span of 13 bases. The CDR3 spans 14 residues. The CDR3 here is CASSDRQEVGELFF. In DNA form, the CDR3 reads TGTGCCAGCAGCGACAGACAGGAGGTCGGGGAGCTGTTTTTT. Filled out from reference TRBV9 and TRBJ2-2, the complete variable domain reads DSGVTQTPKHLITATGQRVTLRCSPRSGDLSVYWYQQSLDQGLQFLIQYYNGEERAKGNILERFSAQQFPDLHSELNLSSLELGDSALYFCASSDRQEVGELFFGEGSRLTVL.

The chain links TRBV5-4 to TRBJ2-2, with 11 bases fitting TRBD2. CDR1 and CDR2 from the germline V gene are SGHNT and YYREEE (reference sequence). The J segment lost 0 bases and the V segment lost 4 bases, leaving 5 bases of the junction unmatched. CDR3 length: 17 amino acids. The CDR3 region has the DNA TGTGCCAGCAGCCAAGATAGCGGGGGGGCGAACACCGGGGAGCTGTTTTTT. Protein product: CASSQDSGGANTGELFF.

V gene TRBV21-1 combines with J gene TRBJ1-6. TRBV21-1 is classified as a pseudogene. This CDR3 is built from 17 residues. The CDR3 sequence: CASSKARRSSYNSPLHF. Written as DNA, the CDR3 is TGTGCCAGCAGCAAAGCGAGGAGGAGCTCCTATAATTCACCCCTCCACTTT.

This chain joins TRBV5-6 and TRBJ1-1, with no clear D. The V gene lost 0 bases and the J gene lost 6 bases, with 9 bases spanning the gap. The CDR3 sequence is 13 residues long. Germline V CDR1 and CDR2: SGHDT, YYEEEE. As DNA, the CDR3 is TGTGCCAGCAGCTTGGGGTTCGAGTCTGAAGCTTTCTTT. It encodes CASSLGFESEAFF.

The V gene is TRBV5-4, the J gene TRBJ1-1; D possibly corresponds to TRBD1 (5 bases). The germline gives CDR1 SGHNT, CDR2 YYREEE (reference sequence). The CDR3 covers 18 residues. Trimming removed 4 bases from V and 1 base from J, with 23 bases in between. CDR3 loop: CASSVRGRATRENTEAFF. The CDR3 DNA is TGTGCCAGCAGCGTTCGCGGCAGGGCTACCAGGGAGAACACTGAAGCTTTCTTT.

The V and J genes are TRBV18 and TRBJ2-6, with D perhaps TRBD1 (5 bases). Germline V CDR1 and CDR2: KGHSH, LQKENI. This CDR3 has 17 residues. V was clipped by 0 bases and J by 2 bases, with 11 bases between them. The CDR3 sequence: CASSPPPGMTGANVLTF. The CDR3 DNA reads TGTGCCAGCTCACCACCTCCAGGGATGACTGGGGCCAACGTCCTGACTTTC.